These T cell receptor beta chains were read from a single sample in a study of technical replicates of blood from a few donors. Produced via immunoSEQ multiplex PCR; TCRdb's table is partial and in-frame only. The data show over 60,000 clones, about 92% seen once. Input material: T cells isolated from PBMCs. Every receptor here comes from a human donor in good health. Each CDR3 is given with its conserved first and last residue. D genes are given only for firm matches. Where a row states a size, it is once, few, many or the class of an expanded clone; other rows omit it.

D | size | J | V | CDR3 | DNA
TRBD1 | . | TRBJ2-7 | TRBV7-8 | CASSLDSTGNEQYF | TGTGCCAGCAGCTTAGATTCGACAGGGAACGAGCAGTACTTC
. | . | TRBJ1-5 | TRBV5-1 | CASSLSGGNQPQHF | TGCGCCAGCAGCTTGTCGGGGGGCAATCAGCCCCAGCATTTT
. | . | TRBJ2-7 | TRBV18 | CASSPPGRDKSSYEQYF | TGTGCCAGCTCACCACCGGGTCGGGATAAGAGCTCCTACGAGCAGTACTTC
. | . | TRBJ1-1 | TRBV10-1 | CASSDPRMNTEAFF | TGCGCCAGCAGTGACCCGAGGATGAACACTGAAGCTTTCTTT
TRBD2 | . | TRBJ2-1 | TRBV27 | CASSLQSGSRNNEQFF | TGTGCCAGCAGTTTACAAAGCGGGAGTAGGAACAATGAGCAGTTCTTC
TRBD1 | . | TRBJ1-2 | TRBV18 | CASSPMDREIYGYTF | TGTGCCAGCTCACCAATGGACAGGGAAATTTATGGCTACACCTTC
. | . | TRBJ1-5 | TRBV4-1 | CASSQEGSREGQPQHF | TGCGCCAGCAGCCAAGAGGGGAGCAGGGAGGGTCAGCCCCAGCATTTT
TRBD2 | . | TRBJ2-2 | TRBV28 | CASSTSGRVTGELFF | TGTGCCAGCAGTACTAGCGGGAGAGTTACCGGGGAGCTGTTTTTT
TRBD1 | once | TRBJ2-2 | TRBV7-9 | CASSTTDRGWTGELFF | TGTGCCAGCAGCACCACGGACAGGGGGTGGACCGGGGAGCTGTTTTTT
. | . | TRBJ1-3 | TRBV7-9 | CASSLQGGPLSGNTIYF | TGTGCCAGCAGCCTACAGGGTGGCCCTCTCTCTGGAAACACCATATATTTT
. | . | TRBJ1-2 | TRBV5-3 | CARSPLGGRNYGYTF | TGTGCCAGAAGCCCTCTGGGGGGGCGGAACTATGGCTACACCTTC
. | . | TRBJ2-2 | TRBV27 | CASLTETGELFF | TGTGCCAGCTTGACAGAGACCGGGGAGCTGTTTTTT
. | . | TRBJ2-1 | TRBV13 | CASSRRDNEQFF | TGTGCCAGCAGCCGTCGAGACAATGAGCAGTTCTTC
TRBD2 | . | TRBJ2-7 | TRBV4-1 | CASSQPGLAATYEQYF | TGCGCCAGCAGCCAACCGGGACTAGCGGCTACCTACGAGCAGTACTTC
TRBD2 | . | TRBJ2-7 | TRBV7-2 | CASSFQRERYEQYF | TGTGCCAGCAGCTTCCAGCGGGAGCGATACGAGCAGTACTTC
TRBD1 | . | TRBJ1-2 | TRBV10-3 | CAISESDRGYGYTF | TGTGCCATCAGTGAGTCCGACAGGGGGTATGGCTACACCTTC
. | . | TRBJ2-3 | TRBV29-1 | CSVSSWAKDTDTQYF | TGCAGCGTTTCCTCGTGGGCGAAAGACACAGATACGCAGTATTTT
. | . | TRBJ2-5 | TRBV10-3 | CAISDWGTGPETQYF | TGTGCCATCAGTGATTGGGGAACAGGCCCGGAGACCCAGTACTTC
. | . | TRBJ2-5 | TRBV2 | CASSESGSEYF | TGTGCCAGCAGTGAATCGGGATCGGAGTACTTC
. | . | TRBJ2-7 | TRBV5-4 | CASSSAGGSYEQYF | TGTGCCAGCAGCTCGGCCGGGGGAAGCTACGAGCAGTACTTC
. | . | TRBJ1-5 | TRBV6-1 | CASIRSGGLPQHF | TGTGCCAGCATCCGAAGCGGAGGTCTGCCCCAGCATTTT
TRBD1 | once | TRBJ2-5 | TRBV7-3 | CASSLTRGTGETQYF | TGTGCCAGCAGCTTAACCAGGGGGACAGGGGAGACCCAGTACTTC
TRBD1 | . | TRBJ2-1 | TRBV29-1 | CSVEPWDRGDNEQFF | TGCAGCGTTGAACCCTGGGACAGGGGAGACAATGAGCAGTTCTTC
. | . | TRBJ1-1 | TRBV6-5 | CASSYSGGSGEAFF | TGTGCCAGCAGTTACTCGGGGGGGTCGGGTGAAGCTTTCTTT